The 13 T cell receptor beta chains given below trace back to one sample, sequenced in a study of CD8+ T cells in alopecia areata. Regarding treatment: oral pan-JAK inhibitor, 5-10 mg twice daily. The sequencing template was cDNA reverse transcribed from extracted RNA. This table comes from immunoSEQ multiplex PCR, and its TCRdb copy is limited to in-frame clones, with some not included. The sample lists roughly 40,000 clones; less than 70% were seen once. The sequences come from CD8+ T cells sorted from blood, collected at week 4, from a patient treated with tofacitinib. These receptors came from a human donor with alopecia areata.

This clone was counted a few times. The chain has TRBV4-3 and TRBJ1-2, with D possibly TRBD1 on 6 matching bases. The CDR3 length is 14 residues. Per the germline V gene, CDR1 is LGHNA and CDR2 is YSLEER. V was trimmed by 0 bases and J by 4 bases, leaving 9 bases between them. CDR3 protein: CASSQETGTYGYTF. CDR3 in DNA: TGCGCCAGCAGCCAAGAAACAGGGACCTATGGCTACACCTTC.

This chain joins TRBV6-1 and TRBJ1-2; D may be TRBD1 (5 bases). The CDR3 is made up of 13 amino acids. V was trimmed by 2 bases and J by 6 bases, leaving 10 bases between them. Germline CDR1 is MNHNS and CDR2 is SASEGT. The CDR3 sequence is CASSEQGRDGYTF. The CDR3 region has the DNA TGTGCCAGCAGTGAACAGGGAAGGGATGGCTACACCTTC.

As to this clone: This same CDR3 is encoded by further DNA sequences in the sample. CDR3 bases: TGCGCCAGCAGCTTGAGTGGGGGAACTGAAGCTTTCTTT. This gives the protein CASSLSGGTEAFF. This chain joins TRBV5-1 and TRBJ1-1, with a possible D match to TRBD1 (5 bases). The CDR3 totals 13 residues. The germline V gene has CDR1 SGHRS and CDR2 YFSETQ. Trimming cost V 1 base and J 5 bases, with 9 bases left between them.

The chain recombines TRBV6-1 with TRBJ1-2; D is possibly TRBD1 (6 bases). This CDR3 comprises 14 residues. Trimming removed 1 base from V and 5 bases from J, with 11 bases in between. Germline lookup yields CDR1 MNHNS and CDR2 SASEGT. CDR3 region: CASSEGVRGYGYTF. Here the CDR3 DNA reads TGTGCCAGCAGTGAAGGGGTCAGGGGATATGGCTACACCTTC.

The chain couples TRBV7-9 to TRBJ2-2, with D maybe TRBD2 (7 bases). From germline, CDR1 is SEHNR and CDR2 FQNEAQ (reference sequence). The V end lost 8 bases, the J end lost 4 bases, and 20 bases lay between the germline ends. The CDR3 extends over 16 amino acids. CDR3 loop: CASPHGGAVITGELFF. The CDR3 coding sequence is TGTGCCAGCCCCCATGGGGGGGCCGTAATCACCGGGGAGCTGTTTTTT.

In this sample, this clone turned up once. The V gene is TRBV7-9, the J gene TRBJ2-1, with D possibly being TRBD1 (6 bases). V dropped 5 bases and J dropped 8 bases, with 25 bases sitting between them. The germline V gene has CDR1 SEHNR and CDR2 FQNEAQ (reference sequence). The CDR3 is 17 residues long. CDR3 amino acids: CASSTTNLGHQGDEQFF. The CDR3 DNA is TGTGCCAGCAGCACCACTAACCTGGGACATCAAGGCGATGAGCAGTTCTTC.

V and J are TRBV29-1 and TRBJ2-7; maybe TRBD1 (6 bases). Germline V gene lookup returns CDR1 SQVTM and CDR2 ANQGSEA. Trimming shortened V by 6 bases and J by 5 bases, and 20 bases separated the two germline ends. This CDR3 contains 14 residues. DNA for the CDR3: TGCAGCGTAAAGACCGGGACATATTCTGACGAGCAGTACTTC. Its protein is CSVKTGTYSDEQYF.

The rearrangement joins TRBV11-2 to TRBJ2-1; 9 nucleotides line up with TRBD2. The ends lost 0 bases at V and 6 bases at J; junction bases unmatched: 12. The CDR3 has 18 amino acids. The germline V gene encodes CDR1 SGHAT and CDR2 FQNNGV. DNA of the CDR3: TGTGCCAGCAGCTTAGACGGAGTCGCGGGGGGGCTTGTCAATGAGCAGTTCTTC. Protein sequence: CASSLDGVAGGLVNEQFF.

The chain couples TRBV29-1 to TRBJ1-1; the D gene is possibly TRBD1 (5 bases). V was clipped by 6 bases and J by 7 bases, with 9 bases between them. CDR3 length equals 10 residues. From germline, CDR1 is SQVTM and CDR2 ANQGSEA. Here the CDR3 reads CSVQAGEAFF. CDR3 DNA: TGCAGCGTACAGGCCGGTGAAGCTTTCTTT.

The V gene is TRBV19, the J gene TRBJ2-2; D is uncertain. Germline V gene sequence: CDR1 LNHDA, CDR2 SQIVND (reference sequence). V was cut by 11 bases and J by 1 base, with 14 bases left in between. The CDR3 runs 14 residues. The CDR3 nucleotides are TGTGCCGCCGCAGACCAACTGAACACCGGGGAGCTGTTTTTT. Encoded protein: CAAADQLNTGELFF.

This clone was observed a handful of times. The J gene is TRBJ2-5, the V gene TRBV29-1; TRBD1 matches at 8 bases. CDR1 and CDR2 (germline): SQVTM, ANQGSEA. Losses at the gene ends were 1 base for V and 5 bases for J; bases not matched to a gene: 9. CDR3 length: 15 amino acids. The CDR3 DNA follows: TGCAGCGTTGAAGCCCAGGACAGGGTCGGTGAGACCCAGTACTTC. This gives the protein CSVEAQDRVGETQYF.

There are a few counts of this clone. The V call is TRBV29-1, the J call TRBJ2-3, with D perhaps TRBD1 or TRBD2 (6 bases each). CDR1 is SQVTM and CDR2 is ANQGSEA in the germline V gene. V was pared by 7 bases and J by 2 bases, with 13 bases between. The length of the CDR3 is 13 residues. DNA for the CDR3: TGCAGCGGGGACGGGGGCGCCACAGATACGCAGTATTTT. It translates to CSGDGGATDTQYF.

CDR3 DNA: TGTGCCAGCAGACCCTGGGACAGAACTGAGGGTGGCTACACCTTC. It is translated as CASRPWDRTEGGYTF. The V call is TRBV2, the J call TRBJ1-2; 7 positions match TRBD1. Germline values: CDR1 SNHLY, CDR2 FYNNEI. The CDR3 spans 15 residues. V shed 6 bases and J 7 bases; nucleotides not matched to a gene: 14.